This T cell receptor (beta chain) was captured by sequencing in a study of T cell responses to AZD1222 COVID-19 vaccine. Germline V gives CDR1 SGHDN, CDR2 FVKESK. This CDR3 is built from 13 residues. Deletions cut 2 bases from V and 5 bases from J, with 9 bases between. Produced via immunoSEQ multiplex PCR; TCRdb's table is partial and in-frame only. The sample carries more than 100,000 clones, over 90% recorded once. Study-wide findings and caveats: Only after the peak T cell response were repertoires sampled.

Note on this clone: Antigen specificity is unknown.

The gene calls are TRBV14 and TRBJ1-1, with unresolved D. This receptor was obtained from an adult in good health. The starting material was peripheral blood, obtained on day 0 of AZD1222 vaccination. CDR3 region: CASSQYAGTEAFF. CDR3 sequence (DNA): TGTGCCAGCAGCCAATACGCGGGAACTGAAGCTTTCTTT.